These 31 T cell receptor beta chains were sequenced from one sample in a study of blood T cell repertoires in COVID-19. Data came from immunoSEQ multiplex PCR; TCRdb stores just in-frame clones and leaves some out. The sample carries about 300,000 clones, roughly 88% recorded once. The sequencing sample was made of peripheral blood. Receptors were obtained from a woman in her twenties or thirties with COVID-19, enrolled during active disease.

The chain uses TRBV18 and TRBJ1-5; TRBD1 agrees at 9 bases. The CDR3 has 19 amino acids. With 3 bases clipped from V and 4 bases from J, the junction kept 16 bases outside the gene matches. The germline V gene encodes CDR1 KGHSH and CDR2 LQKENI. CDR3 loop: CASSPLPRLTGGANQPQHF. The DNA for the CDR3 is TGTGCCAGCTCACCCCTTCCGAGGCTAACAGGGGGCGCAAATCAGCCCCAGCATTTT.

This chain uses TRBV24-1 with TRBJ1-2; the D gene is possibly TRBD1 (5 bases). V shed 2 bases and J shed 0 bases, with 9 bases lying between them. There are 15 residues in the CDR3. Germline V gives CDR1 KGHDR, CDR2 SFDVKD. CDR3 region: CATSDSGTTNYGYTF. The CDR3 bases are TGTGCCACCAGTGATTCAGGGACTACTAACTATGGCTACACCTTC.

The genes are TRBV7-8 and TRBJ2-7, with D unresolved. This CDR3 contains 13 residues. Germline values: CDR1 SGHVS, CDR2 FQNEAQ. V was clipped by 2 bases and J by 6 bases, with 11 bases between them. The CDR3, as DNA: TGTGCCAGCAGCTTATTAATGGCTGGCGAGCAGTACTTC. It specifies CASSLLMAGEQYF.

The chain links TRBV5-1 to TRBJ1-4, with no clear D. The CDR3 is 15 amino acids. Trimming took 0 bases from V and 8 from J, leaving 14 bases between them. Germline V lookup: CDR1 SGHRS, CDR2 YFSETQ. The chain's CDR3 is CASSLVSGKQEKLFF. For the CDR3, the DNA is TGCGCCAGCAGCTTGGTGTCGGGGAAGCAAGAAAAACTGTTTTTT.

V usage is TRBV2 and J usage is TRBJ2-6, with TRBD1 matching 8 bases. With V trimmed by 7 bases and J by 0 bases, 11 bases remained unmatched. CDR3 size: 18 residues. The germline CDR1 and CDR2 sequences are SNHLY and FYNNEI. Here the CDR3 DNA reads TGTGCCAGCAAGTCTCAGGGGGCGGGTTTCTCTGGGGCCAACGTCCTGACTTTC. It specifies CASKSQGAGFSGANVLTF. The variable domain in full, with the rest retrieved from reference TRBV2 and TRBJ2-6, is EPEVTQTPSHQVTQMGQEVILRCVPISNHLYFYWYRQILGQKVEFLVSFYNNEISEKSEIFDDQFSVERPDGSNFTLKIRSTKLEDSAMYFCASKSQGAGFSGANVLTFGAGSRLTVL.

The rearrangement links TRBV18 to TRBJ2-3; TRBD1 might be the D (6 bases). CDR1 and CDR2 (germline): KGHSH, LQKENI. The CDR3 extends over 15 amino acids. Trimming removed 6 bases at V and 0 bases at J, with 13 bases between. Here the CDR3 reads CASSQQGTSTDTQYF. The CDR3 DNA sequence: TGTGCCAGCTCGCAACAGGGAACTAGCACAGATACGCAGTATTTT.

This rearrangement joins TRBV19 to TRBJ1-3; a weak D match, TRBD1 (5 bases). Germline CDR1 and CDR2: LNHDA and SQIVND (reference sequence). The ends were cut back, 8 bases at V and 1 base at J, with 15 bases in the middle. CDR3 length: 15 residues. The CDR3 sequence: CASRTSRASGNTIYF. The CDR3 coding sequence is TGTGCCAGTCGGACTAGCAGGGCGTCTGGAAACACCATATATTTT.

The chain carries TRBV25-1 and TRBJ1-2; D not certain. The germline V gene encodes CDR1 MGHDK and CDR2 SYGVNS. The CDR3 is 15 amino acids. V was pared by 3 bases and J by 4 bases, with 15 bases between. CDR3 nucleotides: TGTGCCAGCAGTGATCCTTCTCTAAACAGCTATGGCTACACCTTC. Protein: CASSDPSLNSYGYTF.

CDR3 loop: CASSPLAGVGEQYF. CDR3 bases: TGTGCCAGCAGCCCACTAGCGGGGGTGGGCGAGCAGTACTTC. The gene calls are TRBV11-3 and TRBJ2-7, with 11 bases identical to TRBD2. The V segment lost 5 bases and the J segment 6 bases; nucleotides outside the gene matches: 6. Germline CDR1 is SGHNT and CDR2 is YENEEA. The CDR3 consists of 14 residues. Using reference TRBV11-3 and TRBJ2-7 for the parts outside the CDR3, the full variable domain is EAGVVQSPRYKIIEKKQPVAFWCNPISGHNTLYWYLQNLGQGPELLIRYENEEAVDDSQLPKDRFSAERLKGVDSTLKIQPAELGDSAVYLCASSPLAGVGEQYFGPGTRLTVT.

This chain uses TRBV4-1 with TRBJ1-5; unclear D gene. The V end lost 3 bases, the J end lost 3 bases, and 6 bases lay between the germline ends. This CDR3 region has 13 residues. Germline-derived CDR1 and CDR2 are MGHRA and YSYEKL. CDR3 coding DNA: TGCGCCAGCAGCCAGGCCTTCAATCAGCCCCAGCATTTT. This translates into CASSQAFNQPQHF.

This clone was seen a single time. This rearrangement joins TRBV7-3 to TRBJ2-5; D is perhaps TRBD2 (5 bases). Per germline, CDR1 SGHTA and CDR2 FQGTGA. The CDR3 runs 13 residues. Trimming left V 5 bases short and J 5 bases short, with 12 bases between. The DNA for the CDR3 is TGTGCCAGCAGCCGGGCGGGCGCGGAGACCCAGTACTTC. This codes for CASSRAGAETQYF. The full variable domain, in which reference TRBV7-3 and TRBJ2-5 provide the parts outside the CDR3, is GAGVSQTPSNKVTEKGKYVELRCDPISGHTALYWYRQSLGQGPEFLIYFQGTGAADDSGLPNDRFFAVRPEGSVSTLKIQRTERGDSAVYLCASSRAGAETQYFGPGTRLLVL.

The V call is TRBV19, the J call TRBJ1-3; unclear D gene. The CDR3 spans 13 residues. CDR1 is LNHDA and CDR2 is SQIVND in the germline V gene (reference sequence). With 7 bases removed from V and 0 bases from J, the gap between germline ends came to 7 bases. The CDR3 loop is CASNPGSGNTIYF. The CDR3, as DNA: TGTGCCAGTAATCCCGGCTCTGGAAACACCATATATTTT.

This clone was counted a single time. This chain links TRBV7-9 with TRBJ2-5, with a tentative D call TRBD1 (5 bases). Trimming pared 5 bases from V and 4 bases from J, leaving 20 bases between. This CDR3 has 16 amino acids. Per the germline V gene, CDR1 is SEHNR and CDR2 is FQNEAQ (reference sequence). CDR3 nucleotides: TGTGCCAGCAGCCGCTACCAGACAGATGTAGGAGAGACCCAGTACTTC. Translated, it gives CASSRYQTDVGETQYF.

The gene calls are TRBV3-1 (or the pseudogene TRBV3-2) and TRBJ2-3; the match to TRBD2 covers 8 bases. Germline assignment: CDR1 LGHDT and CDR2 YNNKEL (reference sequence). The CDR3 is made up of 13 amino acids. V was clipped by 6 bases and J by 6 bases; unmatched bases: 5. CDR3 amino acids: CASRLAVGDTQYF. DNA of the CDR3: TGTGCCAGCAGACTAGCGGTCGGGGATACGCAGTATTTT.

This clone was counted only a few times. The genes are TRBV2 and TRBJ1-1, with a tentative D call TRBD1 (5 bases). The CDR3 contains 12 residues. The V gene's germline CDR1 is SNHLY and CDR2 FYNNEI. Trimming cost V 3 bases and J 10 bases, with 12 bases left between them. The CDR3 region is CASSEEQGRAFF. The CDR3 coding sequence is TGTGCCAGCAGTGAGGAGCAGGGCCGAGCTTTCTTT.

The CDR3 loop reads CASSSPGVLPYYNEQFF. The CDR3 DNA follows: TGTGCCAGCAGCTCCCCAGGGGTCTTGCCCTACTACAATGAGCAGTTCTTC. V gene TRBV7-9 combines with J gene TRBJ2-1; a possible D gene is TRBD1 (6 bases). This CDR3 has 17 amino acids. Germline CDR1 and CDR2: SEHNR and FQNEAQ (reference sequence). Trimming took off 4 bases at V and 3 bases at J, with 19 bases between the two ends.

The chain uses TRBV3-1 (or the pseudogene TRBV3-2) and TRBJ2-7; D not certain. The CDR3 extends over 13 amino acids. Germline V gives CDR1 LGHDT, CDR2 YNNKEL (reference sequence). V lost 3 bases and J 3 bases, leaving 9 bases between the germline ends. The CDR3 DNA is TGTGCCAGCAGCCACGTGCCAGGCTACGAGCAGTACTTC. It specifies CASSHVPGYEQYF.

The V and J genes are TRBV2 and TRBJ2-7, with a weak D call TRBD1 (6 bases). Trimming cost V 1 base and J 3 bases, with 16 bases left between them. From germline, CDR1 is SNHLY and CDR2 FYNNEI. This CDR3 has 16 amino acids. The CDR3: CASSEGPLDRFYEQYF. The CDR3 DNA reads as TGTGCCAGCAGTGAAGGGCCCCTGGACAGATTCTACGAGCAGTACTTC.

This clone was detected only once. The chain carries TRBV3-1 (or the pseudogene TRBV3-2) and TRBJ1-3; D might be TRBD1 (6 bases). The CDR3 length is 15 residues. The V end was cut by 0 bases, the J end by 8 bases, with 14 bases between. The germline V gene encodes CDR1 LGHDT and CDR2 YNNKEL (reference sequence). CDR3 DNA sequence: TGTGCCAGCAGCCAAGACACACAGGGTAGGGACACCATATATTTT. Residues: CASSQDTQGRDTIYF.

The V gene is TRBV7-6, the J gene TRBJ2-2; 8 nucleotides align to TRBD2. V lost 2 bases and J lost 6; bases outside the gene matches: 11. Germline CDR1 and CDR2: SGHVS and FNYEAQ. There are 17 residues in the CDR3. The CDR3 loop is CASSLLPGGAVAGELFF. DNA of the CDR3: TGTGCCAGCAGCTTACTCCCCGGGGGGGCCGTGGCCGGGGAGCTGTTTTTT.

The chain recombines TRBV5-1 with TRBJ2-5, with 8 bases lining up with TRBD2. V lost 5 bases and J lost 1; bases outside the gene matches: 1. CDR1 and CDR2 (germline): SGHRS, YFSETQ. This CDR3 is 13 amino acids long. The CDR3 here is CASRRGGQETQYF. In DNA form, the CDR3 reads TGCGCCAGCAGACGGGGGGGCCAAGAGACCCAGTACTTC. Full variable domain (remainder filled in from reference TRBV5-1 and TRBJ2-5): KAGVTQTPRYLIKTRGQQVTLSCSPISGHRSVSWYQQTPGQGLQFLFEYFSETQRNKGNFPGRFSGRQFSNSRSEMNVSTLELGDSALYLCASRRGGQETQYFGPGTRLLVL.

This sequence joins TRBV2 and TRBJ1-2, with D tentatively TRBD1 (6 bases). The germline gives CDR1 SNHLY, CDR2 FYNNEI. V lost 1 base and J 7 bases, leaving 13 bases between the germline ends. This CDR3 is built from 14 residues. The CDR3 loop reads CASSEGRGVLGYTF. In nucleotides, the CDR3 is TGTGCCAGCAGTGAAGGCAGGGGTGTACTTGGCTACACCTTC.

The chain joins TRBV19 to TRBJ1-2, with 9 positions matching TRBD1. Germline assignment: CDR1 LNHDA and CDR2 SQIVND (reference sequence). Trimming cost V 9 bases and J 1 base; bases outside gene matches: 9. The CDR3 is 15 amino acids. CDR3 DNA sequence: TGTGCCAGCAAGAAGGACAGGGGAGTTAACTATGGCTACACCTTC. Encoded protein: CASKKDRGVNYGYTF.

CDR3 amino acids: CASSMQGRAGGQPQHF. CDR3 nucleotide sequence: TGTGCCAGTAGTATGCAGGGTAGGGCTGGGGGGCAGCCCCAGCATTTT. The V and J genes are TRBV19 and TRBJ1-5, with D possibly matching TRBD1 (5 bases). CDR1 LNHDA and CDR2 SQIVND come from the germline V gene (reference sequence). Trimming removed 3 bases at V and 7 bases at J, with 19 bases between. The CDR3 is 16 residues long.

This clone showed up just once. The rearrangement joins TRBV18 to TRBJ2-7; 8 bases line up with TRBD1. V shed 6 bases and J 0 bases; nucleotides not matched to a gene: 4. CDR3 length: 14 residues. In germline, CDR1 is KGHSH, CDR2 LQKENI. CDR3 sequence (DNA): TGTGCCAGCTCCCAGGGGGCTAACTCCTACGAGCAGTACTTC. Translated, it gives CASSQGANSYEQYF.

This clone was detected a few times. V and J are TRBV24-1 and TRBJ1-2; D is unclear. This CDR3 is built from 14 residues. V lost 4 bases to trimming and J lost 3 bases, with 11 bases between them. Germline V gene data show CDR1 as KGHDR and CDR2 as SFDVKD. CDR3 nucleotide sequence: TGTGCCACCAGTGACTCCGGGAAGGACTATGGCTACACCTTC. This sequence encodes CATSDSGKDYGYTF.

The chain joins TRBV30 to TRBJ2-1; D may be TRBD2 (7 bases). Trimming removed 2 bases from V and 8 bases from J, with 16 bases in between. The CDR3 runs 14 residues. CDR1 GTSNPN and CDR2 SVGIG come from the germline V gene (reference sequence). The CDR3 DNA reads TGTGCCTGGAGTATCGGGGGGCGCGAGGATGAGCAGTTCTTC. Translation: CAWSIGGREDEQFF.

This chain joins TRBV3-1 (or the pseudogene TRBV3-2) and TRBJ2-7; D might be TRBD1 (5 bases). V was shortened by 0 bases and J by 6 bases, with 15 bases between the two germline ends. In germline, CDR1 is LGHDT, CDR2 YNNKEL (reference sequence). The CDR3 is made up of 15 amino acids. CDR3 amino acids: CASSQDRNSGREQYF. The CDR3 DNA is TGTGCCAGCAGCCAAGATCGGAATTCAGGGCGCGAGCAGTACTTC.

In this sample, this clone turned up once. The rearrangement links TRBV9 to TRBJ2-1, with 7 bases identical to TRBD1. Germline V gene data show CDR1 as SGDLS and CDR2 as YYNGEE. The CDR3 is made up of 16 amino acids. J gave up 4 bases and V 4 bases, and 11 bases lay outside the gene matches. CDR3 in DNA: TGTGCCAGCAGCATCTCGGGGACAGACACGTACAATGAGCAGTTCTTC. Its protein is CASSISGTDTYNEQFF.

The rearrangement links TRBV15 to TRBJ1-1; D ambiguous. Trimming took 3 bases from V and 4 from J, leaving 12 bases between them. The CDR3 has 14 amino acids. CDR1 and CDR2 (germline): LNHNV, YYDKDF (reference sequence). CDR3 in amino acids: CATSRLPGGTEAFF. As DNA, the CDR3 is TGTGCCACCAGCAGGCTTCCGGGTGGCACTGAAGCTTTCTTT.

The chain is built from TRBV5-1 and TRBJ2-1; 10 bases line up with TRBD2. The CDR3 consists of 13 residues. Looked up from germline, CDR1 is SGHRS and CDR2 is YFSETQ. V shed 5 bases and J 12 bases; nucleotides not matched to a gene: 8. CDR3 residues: CASSSISGGPQFF. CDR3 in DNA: TGCGCCAGCAGTTCGATTAGCGGGGGGCCGCAGTTCTTC.